One and the same sample provided the 10 T cell receptor beta chains below, sequenced in a study of cytomegalovirus exposure and HLA in healthy donors. Primers for the PCR totalled 60 Vbeta and 13 Jbeta. Profiled with immunoSEQ multiplex PCR; TCRdb holds only in-frame clones, not every one. The sample lists under 150,000 clones, about 72% occurring once. Sequences were obtained from PBMCs. These receptors were taken from a man aged 55 to 70 in good health and CMV-seronegative.

This clone occurred a few times. The chain joins TRBV9 to TRBJ1-1; the D is unclear. CDR1 is SGDLS, CDR2 YYNGEE, per germline. This CDR3 region has 15 residues. The ends were cut back, 0 bases at V and 2 bases at J, with 11 bases in the middle. The DNA of the CDR3 is TGTGCCAGCAGCGTAGCTCGGGCGGGAAACACTGAAGCTTTCTTT. The encoded protein is CASSVARAGNTEAFF. The full variable domain, completed using reference TRBV9 and TRBJ1-1, is DSGVTQTPKHLITATGQRVTLRCSPRSGDLSVYWYQQSLDQGLQFLIQYYNGEERAKGNILERFSAQQFPDLHSELNLSSLELGDSALYFCASSVARAGNTEAFFGQGTRLTVV.

This clone was detected a few times. The CDR3 sequence is CASSTNRGQGNEQFF. Written as DNA, the CDR3 is TGTGCCAGCAGCACAAACAGGGGGCAAGGCAATGAGCAGTTCTTC. The chain couples TRBV27 to TRBJ2-1; TRBD1 agrees at 9 bases. Trimming cost V 6 bases and J 6 bases; bases outside gene matches: 9. CDR3 length: 15 amino acids. Germline V CDR1 and CDR2: MNHEY, SMNVEV (reference sequence).

This clone was detected once. The chain is built from TRBV29-1 and TRBJ1-1; tentative D call: TRBD1 (5 bases). V was shortened by 4 bases and J by 5 bases, with 14 bases between the two germline ends. Germline V CDR1 and CDR2: SQVTM, ANQGSEA. The CDR3 spans 13 residues. The CDR3 loop is CSVGTGGETEAFF. The CDR3 region has the DNA TGCAGCGTTGGGACGGGAGGGGAGACTGAAGCTTTCTTT. The full variable domain, its missing parts supplied by reference TRBV29-1 and TRBJ1-1, is SAVISQKPSRDICQRGTSLTIQCQVDSQVTMMFWYRQQPGQSLTLIATANQGSEATYESGFVIDKFPISRPNLTFSTLTVSNMSPEDSSIYLCSVGTGGETEAFFGQGTRLTVV.

The chain couples TRBV7-3 to TRBJ1-1, with D perhaps matching TRBD1 (6 bases). V shed 5 bases and J shed 1 base, with 14 bases lying between them. Germline CDR1 is SGHTA and CDR2 is FQGTGA. The CDR3 is made up of 15 amino acids. In DNA form, the CDR3 reads TGTGCCAGCAGCCTTGATGGACAGCAGAACACTGAAGCTTTCTTT. Its translation is CASSLDGQQNTEAFF.

This chain connects TRBV18 to TRBJ1-4, with 8 bases identical to TRBD1. This CDR3 contains 19 residues. J gave up 6 bases and V 1 base, and 16 bases lay outside the gene matches. Germline-derived CDR1 and CDR2 are KGHSH and LQKENI. CDR3 amino acids: CASSPRGQGQGGFDEKLFF. The CDR3 DNA reads TGTGCCAGCTCACCACGAGGGCAAGGACAGGGCGGATTTGATGAAAAACTGTTTTTT.

The gene calls are TRBV19 and TRBJ1-5; perhaps TRBD1 as D (5 bases). This CDR3 is 19 amino acids long. CDR1 LNHDA and CDR2 SQIVND come from the germline V gene (reference sequence). V lost 3 bases and J 2 bases, leaving 23 bases between the germline ends. CDR3 in amino acids: CASSIGLGRFSGGNQPQHF. The CDR3 DNA follows: TGTGCCAGTAGTATTGGCCTTGGTCGTTTCTCGGGGGGCAATCAGCCCCAGCATTTT. Full variable domain (remainder filled in from reference TRBV19 and TRBJ1-5): DGGITQSPKYLFRKEGQNVTLSCEQNLNHDAMYWYRQDPGQGLRLIYYSQIVNDFQKGDIAEGYSVSREKKESFPLTVTSAQKNPTAFYLCASSIGLGRFSGGNQPQHFGDGTRLSIL.

This clone was seen just once. The rearrangement uses TRBV27 and TRBJ1-2, with 8 positions matching TRBD1. The length of the CDR3 is 14 residues. Germline values: CDR1 MNHEY, CDR2 SMNVEV (reference sequence). V was clipped by 3 bases and J by 6 bases; unmatched bases: 6. CDR3 sequence reads: CASSFTGGGDGYTF. In DNA form, the CDR3 reads TGTGCCAGCAGTTTCACAGGGGGTGGAGATGGCTACACCTTC.

This clone showed up just a few times. The chain uses TRBV27 and TRBJ1-2, with 7 bases fitting TRBD1. This CDR3 is built from 14 residues. The germline V gene has CDR1 MNHEY and CDR2 SMNVEV (reference sequence). The V gene end was trimmed by 6 bases and the J gene end by 3 bases; junction bases not matched to a gene: 7. Here the CDR3 DNA reads TGTGCCAGCAGCCCAGGGGGTCCGGACTATGGCTACACCTTC. Its translation: CASSPGGPDYGYTF.

The chain uses TRBV4-2 and TRBJ2-1; 10 bases align to TRBD2. The CDR3 is 16 amino acids. The trim removed 0 bases at V and 6 bases at J, leaving 5 bases unmatched. The germline V gene has CDR1 LGHNA and CDR2 YNFKEQ. In DNA, the CDR3 is TGTGCCAGCAGCCAAGATCCGCTAGCGGGAGCCAATGAGCAGTTCTTC. Translated, it gives CASSQDPLAGANEQFF.

The chain links TRBV7-2 to TRBJ2-1; D ambiguous. The germline V and J ends were trimmed by 1 base and 8 bases, with 9 bases remaining between them. Germline V lookup: CDR1 SGHTA, CDR2 FQGNSA. This CDR3 has 13 amino acids. The CDR3 nucleotides are TGTGCCAGCAGCTTAGGCCGCGATCATGAGCAGTTCTTC. It encodes CASSLGRDHEQFF.